These 15 T cell receptor beta chains came from one sample sequenced in a study of blood T cells in healthy people across ages. Combining a sample-barcoded 5' primer with a J-beta primer mix, a second PCR ran for roughly 7 to 12 cycles. TCRdb reprocessed the 5' RACE reads with MiXCR, giving one entry per CDR3 protein. Of 720,000 or so distinct CDR3 sequences listed, roughly 41% are singletons. The sequenced material came from blood. These receptors all come from an elderly man in good health.

With respect to this clonotype: Being one base from a much bigger clone, this may be a read error. The chain recombines TRBV20-1 with TRBJ2-4; tentative D call: TRBD1 (5 bases). CDR1 DFQATT and CDR2 SNEGSKA come from the germline V gene (reference sequence). The CDR3 sequence is 16 residues long. In DNA, the CDR3 is TGCCGTGCTAGTGTAAAGGGGTTTCTAGCCAAAAACATTCAGTACTTC. Its protein is CRASVKGFLAKNIQYF.

Comment on this clonotype: At one end, the junction sequence differs from germline, possibly due to a read error. The chain employs TRBV20-1 and TRBJ2-2, with 7 bases identical to TRBD1. The CDR3 loop spans 14 amino acids. Germline-derived CDR1 and CDR2 are DFQATT and SNEGSKA (reference sequence). The DNA for the CDR3 is TGCGGTGCTCCGACAGGGACGAACACCGGGGAGCTGTTTTTT. Encoded protein: CGAPTGTNTGELFF.

As to this clonotype: A much larger clonotype is one base distant, so this may be a read error. The chain links TRBV11-2 to TRBJ2-1; no definite D call. CDR1 and CDR2 (germline): SGHAT, FQNNGV. The CDR3 is 16 residues long. CDR3 sequence: CASTPNPGEPYNKQFF. In nucleotides, the CDR3 is TGTGCCAGCACCCCAAATCCCGGAGAGCCCTACAATAAGCAGTTCTTC.

The CDR3 nucleotides are TGTGCCAGCAGCTTAGTCCACGCACTGTACCAAGAGACCCAGTACTTC. Amino acid sequence: CASSLVHALYQETQYF. The chain combines TRBV7-2 with TRBJ2-5; D remains ambiguous. Germline assignment: CDR1 SGHTA and CDR2 FQGNSA. The CDR3 loop spans 16 amino acids. V was pared by 1 base and J by 0 bases, with 12 bases between. The full variable domain, with the rest looked up from reference TRBV7-2 and TRBJ2-5, is GAGVSQSPSNKVTEKGKDVELRCDPISGHTALYWYRQSLGQGLEFLIYFQGNSAPDKSGLPSDRFSAERTGGSVSTLTIQRTQQEDSAVYLCASSLVHALYQETQYFGPGTRLLVL.

The V gene is TRBV30, the J gene TRBJ2-6; possible D gene TRBD1, 6 bases. The V gene lost 2 bases and the J gene lost 2 bases, with 10 bases spanning the gap. The V gene's germline CDR1 is GTSNPN and CDR2 SVGIG (reference sequence). The length of the CDR3 is 15 residues. The CDR3 bases are TGTGCCTGGAGTCTCGGGACACCTGGGGCCAACGTCCTGACTTTC. Amino acid sequence: CAWSLGTPGANVLTF.

The chain couples TRBV20-1 to TRBJ2-7; 8 bases fit TRBD1. The trim removed 6 bases at V and 2 bases at J, leaving 15 bases unmatched. This CDR3 contains 16 residues. Germline CDR1 reads DFQATT; CDR2 reads SNEGSKA (reference sequence). This CDR3 is CSATAPLDRVTYEQYF. DNA of the CDR3: TGCAGTGCCACAGCCCCTCTGGACAGGGTAACCTACGAGCAGTACTTC.

This chain joins TRBV6-4 and TRBJ2-1; 8 nucleotides line up with TRBD2. The CDR3 runs 14 residues. Germline assignment: CDR1 MRHNA and CDR2 SNTAGT. V shed 0 bases and J 12 bases; nucleotides not matched to a gene: 7. In DNA form, the CDR3 reads TGTGCCAGCAGTGACTCGCTAGCGGGCCGTCTGCAGTTCTTC. It yields the protein CASSDSLAGRLQFF.

Only one count was recorded for this clonotype. The chain joins TRBV4-1 to TRBJ2-7; tentatively, D is TRBD1 (6 bases). The CDR3 runs 14 residues. The germline V and J ends were trimmed by 1 base and 0 bases, with 7 bases remaining between them. CDR1 and CDR2 from the germline V gene are MGHRA and YSYEKL. CDR3 in DNA: TGCGCCAGCAGCCAAGGGGACATCTCCTACGAGCAGTACTTC. It is translated as CASSQGDISYEQYF.

In the case of this clonotype: A single base separates this from a much larger clone, so it may be a read error. The V gene is TRBV13, the J gene TRBJ2-2, with 9 bases identical to TRBD2. Germline CDR1 and CDR2: PRHDT and FYEKMQ (reference sequence). V trimming: 4 bases; J trimming: 3 bases; junction bases outside the gene matches: 9. This CDR3 spans 17 amino acids. The CDR3 loop is CASSSASGDLDTGELFF. CDR3 sequence (DNA): TGTGCCAGCAGCTCAGCTAGCGGGGACTTGGACACCGGGGAGCTGTTTTTT.

This clonotype was seen at least ten times. The V and J genes are TRBV29-1 and TRBJ2-3, with D unresolved. CDR3 size: 15 residues. Germline values: CDR1 SQVTM, CDR2 ANQGSEA. V lost 5 bases and J 1 base, leaving 16 bases between the germline ends. The CDR3 coding sequence is TGCAGCGTTCTACCCCCAAAAAGCGGCACAGATACGCAGTATTTT. It is translated as CSVLPPKSGTDTQYF.

The V call is TRBV6-1, the J call TRBJ1-6; 8 bases agree with TRBD1. The trim removed 8 bases at V and 7 bases at J, leaving 19 bases unmatched. CDR3 size: 18 residues. Germline CDR1 is MNHNS and CDR2 is SASEGT. For the CDR3, the DNA is TGTGCCAGCCAATCGAGAATCGCAGGGGGCTCGGGGAATTCACCCCTCCACTTT. This translates into CASQSRIAGGSGNSPLHF.

The rearrangement joins TRBV20-1 to TRBJ2-3; no clear D gene. Germline-derived CDR1 and CDR2 are DFQATT and SNEGSKA (reference sequence). The CDR3 contains 16 residues. V was pared by 1 base and J by 0 bases, with 14 bases between. CDR3 coding DNA: TGCAGTGCTAGAGGCACCATGCGTTTTAGCACAGATACGCAGTATTTT. Protein sequence: CSARGTMRFSTDTQYF.

A note on this clonotype: One end of the junction fails to match germline, which may point to a read error. This rearrangement joins TRBV13 to TRBJ2-1; D is ambiguous. This CDR3 spans 16 amino acids. In germline, CDR1 is PRHDT, CDR2 FYEKMQ (reference sequence). The CDR3 protein is CDSSQNDGLSYNEQFF. As DNA, the CDR3 is TGTGACAGCAGCCAAAATGATGGGCTTTCCTACAATGAGCAGTTCTTC.

This chain links TRBV7-2 with TRBJ2-3; possibly TRBD2 for D (7 bases). The V gene lost 1 base and the J gene lost 10 bases, with 12 bases spanning the gap. Germline-derived CDR1 and CDR2 are SGHTA and FQGNSA. The CDR3 contains 13 residues. CDR3 nucleotides: TGTGCCAGCAGCTTAGAGGGGGGGATGGCGCAGTATTTT. This gives the protein CASSLEGGMAQYF.

The chain links TRBV7-2 to TRBJ1-5; D gene unclear. The CDR3 length is 13 residues. Germline V gene sequence: CDR1 SGHTA, CDR2 FQGNSA. V lost 4 bases and J 6 bases, leaving 10 bases between the germline ends. CDR3 bases: TGTGCCAGCAGCTCGGAGGGCGGTCAGCCCCAGCATTTT. As protein: CASSSEGGQPQHF.